This paragraph covers one TCR beta chain sequence. This sample is drawn from a study of OX40 agonist ivuxolimab in advanced cancers. Study details: Of the participants, approximately 38% had some prior anti-PD-1, anti-PD-L1 or anti-CTLA-4 therapy, which was allowed.

Method: immunoSEQ multiplex PCR; TCRdb's copy keeps in-frame clones and lacks some. The data contain about 55,000 clones, about 90% of them singletons. The CDR3 loop spans 18 amino acids. Per germline, CDR1 SNHLY and CDR2 FYNNEI. J lost 2 bases, V lost 5 bases, and 8 bases had no gene match. The chain employs TRBV2 and TRBJ2-3; 15 bases are shared with TRBD2. Sequencing was performed on CD4+ or CD8+ T cells sorted from blood, taken in a trial of the OX40 agonist ivuxolimab. This TCR derives from an adult with an advanced solid tumor such as melanoma, head and neck, liver or kidney cancer. The CDR3 here is CASSRTSGREWDTDTQYF. For the CDR3, the DNA is TGTGCCAGCAGTCGGACTAGCGGGAGGGAATGGGACACAGATACGCAGTATTTT.